One and the same sample provided the 21 T cell receptor beta chains below, sequenced in a study of blood T cell repertoires in COVID-19. Data came from immunoSEQ multiplex PCR; TCRdb stores just in-frame clones and leaves some out. The repertoire includes about 91,000 clones, approximately 78% of them detected once, and more than 5.5% sits in the top ten. The specimen was peripheral blood. All receptors come from a man aged 50-60 years with active or convalescent COVID-19.

The gene calls are TRBV6-4 and TRBJ2-5; 7 bases map to TRBD1. Germline CDR1 reads MRHNA; CDR2 reads SNTAGT. The V gene end was trimmed by 5 bases and the J gene end by 2 bases; junction bases not matched to a gene: 2. This CDR3 has 13 residues. This chain's CDR3 is CASSRDSQETQYF. The CDR3 coding sequence is TGTGCCAGCAGTCGGGACAGTCAAGAGACCCAGTACTTC.

The CDR3 spells CASSSTYYEQYF. DNA for the CDR3: TGTGCCAGCAGCTCGACATACTACGAGCAGTACTTC. This chain links TRBV7-8 with TRBJ2-7; D call uncertain. The CDR3 consists of 12 residues. Germline V lookup: CDR1 SGHVS, CDR2 FQNEAQ. Trimming removed 4 bases at V and 3 bases at J, with 7 bases between.

The V gene is TRBV4-3, the J gene TRBJ1-2, with TRBD1 identical over 7 bases. CDR1 and CDR2 (germline): LGHNA, YSLEER. The CDR3 sequence is 13 residues long. Trimming took 0 bases from V and 13 from J; bases not matched to a gene: 8. The CDR3 reads CASSQDQEGAGTF. CDR3 coding DNA: TGCGCCAGCAGCCAAGATCAAGAGGGGGCTGGCACCTTC.

The chain uses TRBV7-6 and TRBJ2-2; 10 nucleotides align to TRBD1. There are 16 residues in the CDR3. V lost 5 bases, J lost 5 bases, and 8 bases stayed unmatched. Germline loops: CDR1 SGHVS, CDR2 FNYEAQ. CDR3 residues: CASSPGTGALTGELFF. The CDR3, as DNA: TGTGCCAGCAGCCCCGGGACAGGGGCCTTAACCGGGGAGCTGTTTTTT.

The chain links TRBV28 to TRBJ2-1; TRBD2 matches 9 bases. Germline V gene data show CDR1 as MDHEN and CDR2 as SYDVKM. Losses at the gene ends were 2 bases for V and 5 bases for J; bases not matched to a gene: 4. The CDR3 loop spans 15 amino acids. CDR3 in amino acids: CASSLAGGPNNEQFF. DNA of the CDR3: TGTGCCAGCAGTTTAGCGGGGGGGCCAAACAATGAGCAGTTCTTC.

V usage is TRBV12-3 or TRBV12-4 and J usage is TRBJ1-5, with D hard to call. Trimming stripped 3 bases from V and 5 bases from J, with 8 bases between. This CDR3 comprises 13 residues. CDR3 loop: CASSFTGDQPQHF. The CDR3 DNA reads TGTGCCAGCAGTTTTACGGGAGATCAGCCCCAGCATTTT.

V and J are TRBV6-5 and TRBJ2-5, with 7 nucleotides matching TRBD1. After removal of 7 bases from V and 2 bases from J, the junction contained 7 bases not matched to a gene. This CDR3 is 14 amino acids long. CDR1 is MNHEY and CDR2 is SVGAGI in the germline V gene. CDR3 coding DNA: TGTGCCAGCACTCGGGGACAGCCGCAAGAGACCCAGTACTTC. It is translated as CASTRGQPQETQYF.

The J gene is TRBJ1-5, the V gene TRBV28, with a weak D call TRBD1 (5 bases). The germline V and J ends were trimmed by 2 bases and 5 bases, with 7 bases remaining between them. CDR1 is MDHEN, CDR2 SYDVKM, per germline. The length of the CDR3 is 13 residues. The CDR3 sequence: CASSLTGDQPQHF. CDR3 sequence (DNA): TGTGCCAGCAGTTTAACAGGTGATCAGCCCCAGCATTTT.

The chain joins TRBV5-1 to TRBJ1-1, with 8 nucleotides matching TRBD1. The CDR3 consists of 17 residues. J lost 0 bases, V lost 5 bases, and 12 bases had no gene match. Germline V gene data show CDR1 as SGHRS and CDR2 as YFSETQ. As DNA, the CDR3 is TGCGCCAGCAGACCTACAGGGGGGATCATCATGAACACTGAAGCTTTCTTT. Its protein is CASRPTGGIIMNTEAFF.

The chain combines TRBV6-1 with TRBJ2-2; the match to TRBD2 covers 11 bases. Germline CDR1 is MNHNS and CDR2 is SASEGT. The CDR3 totals 16 residues. The junction had 1 base not matched to a gene; V was cut back by 3 bases and J by 1 base. The CDR3 DNA follows: TGTGCCAGCAGTGACCTAGCGGGGGGGAACACCGGGGAGCTGTTTTTT. Amino acid sequence: CASSDLAGGNTGELFF.

This chain uses TRBV5-6 with TRBJ1-2; D call uncertain. The CDR3 has 15 amino acids. Germline CDR1 reads SGHDT; CDR2 reads YYEEEE. Trimming removed 4 bases at V and 4 bases at J, with 17 bases between. CDR3: CASSLRGSGRYGYTF. CDR3 DNA: TGTGCCAGCAGCCTGAGAGGTAGCGGACGCTATGGCTACACCTTC. Drawing the rest from reference TRBV5-6 and TRBJ1-2, the complete variable domain is DAGVTQSPTHLIKTRGQQVTLRCSPKSGHDTVSWYQQALGQGPQFIFQYYEEEERQRGNFPDRFSGHQFPNYSSELNVNALLLGDSALYLCASSLRGSGRYGYTFGSGTRLTVV.

CDR3 sequence: CASSIRDGTLRSGNTIYF. The CDR3 DNA sequence: TGTGCCAGTAGTATAAGGGACGGGACTCTGCGTTCTGGAAACACCATATATTTT. This sequence joins TRBV19 and TRBJ1-3, with D maybe TRBD1 (5 bases). From germline, CDR1 is LNHDA and CDR2 SQIVND (reference sequence). Trimming left V 2 bases short and J 1 base short, with 18 bases between. The CDR3 is 18 residues long.

This clone was picked up one time. This same CDR3 is encoded by further DNA sequences in the sample. The chain is built from TRBV28 and TRBJ1-2; D unresolved. Trimming removed 3 bases at V and 0 bases at J, with 8 bases between. From germline, CDR1 is MDHEN and CDR2 SYDVKM. The CDR3 consists of 14 residues. CDR3 region: CASSLGTANYGYTF. CDR3 coding DNA: TGTGCCAGCAGTTTGGGTACAGCTAACTATGGCTACACCTTC.

The rearrangement links TRBV29-1 to TRBJ1-2, with 7 bases matching TRBD1. The CDR3 totals 12 residues. V lost 5 bases, J lost 8 bases, and 8 bases stayed unmatched. The germline gives CDR1 SQVTM, CDR2 ANQGSEA. The CDR3 DNA follows: TGCAGCGTTCCGCCGACAGGGCAAGGCTACACCTTC. Translation gives CSVPPTGQGYTF.

This chain uses TRBV5-1 with TRBJ2-5; D possibly corresponds to TRBD2 (5 bases). V was shortened by 0 bases and J by 5 bases, with 17 bases between the two germline ends. The CDR3 is made up of 16 amino acids. Germline lookup yields CDR1 SGHRS and CDR2 YFSETQ. CDR3 residues: CASSLGPGHRGETQYF. Here the CDR3 DNA reads TGCGCCAGCAGCTTGGGACCCGGCCACAGAGGGGAGACCCAGTACTTC.

The V call is TRBV19, the J call TRBJ1-6, with TRBD1 identical over 7 bases. Germline values: CDR1 LNHDA, CDR2 SQIVND (reference sequence). This CDR3 is 16 amino acids long. Unmatched junction bases numbered 10, after V lost 4 bases and J lost 7 bases. The CDR3 sequence: CASSTGTGVTNSPLHF. In DNA, the CDR3 is TGTGCCAGTAGTACAGGTACAGGGGTAACGAATTCACCCCTCCACTTT. Looking up the rest from reference TRBV19 and TRBJ1-6 gives the full variable domain: DGGITQSPKYLFRKEGQNVTLSCEQNLNHDAMYWYRQDPGQGLRLIYYSQIVNDFQKGDIAEGYSVSREKKESFPLTVTSAQKNPTAFYLCASSTGTGVTNSPLHFGNGTRLTVT.

This clone is a singleton in its sample. The CDR3 DNA follows: TGTGCCAGTAGTATGCGGCAGGGGGATGGCTACACCTTC. As protein: CASSMRQGDGYTF. The V gene is TRBV19, the J gene TRBJ1-2; 7 bases match TRBD1. The J segment lost 6 bases and the V segment lost 3 bases, leaving 4 bases of the junction unmatched. The CDR3 sequence is 13 residues long. The V gene's germline CDR1 is LNHDA and CDR2 SQIVND (reference sequence).

The rearrangement links TRBV7-8 to TRBJ1-6, with D hard to call. Germline V gives CDR1 SGHVS, CDR2 FQNEAQ. The CDR3 covers 14 residues. V dropped 6 bases and J dropped 0 bases, with 6 bases sitting between them. The CDR3 DNA follows: TGTGCCAGCAGTTACAGCTCCTATAATTCACCCCTCCACTTT. Amino acid sequence: CASSYSSYNSPLHF.

The J gene is TRBJ2-7, the V gene TRBV19, with TRBD2 identical over 7 bases. This CDR3 spans 13 amino acids. The J segment lost 6 bases and the V segment lost 5 bases, leaving 7 bases of the junction unmatched. The germline V gene has CDR1 LNHDA and CDR2 SQIVND (reference sequence). The CDR3 reads CASSPVGGGEQYV. CDR3 sequence (DNA): TGTGCCAGTAGTCCTGTCGGCGGGGGCGAGCAGTACGTC.

Comments on this clone: Other DNA variants within this sample encode the same CDR3. DNA for the CDR3: TGTGCCAGTAGACAGGGTCATGGCTACACCTTC. Translation: CASRQGHGYTF. This chain joins TRBV19 and TRBJ1-2; D might be TRBD1 (6 bases). V was trimmed by 6 bases and J by 6 bases, leaving 8 bases between them. The germline V gene has CDR1 LNHDA and CDR2 SQIVND (reference sequence). This CDR3 has 11 residues. The full variable domain, with the rest looked up from reference TRBV19 and TRBJ1-2, is DGGITQSPKYLFRKEGQNVTLSCEQNLNHDAMYWYRQDPGQGLRLIYYSQIVNDFQKGDIAEGYSVSREKKESFPLTVTSAQKNPTAFYLCASRQGHGYTFGSGTRLTVV.

The J gene is TRBJ2-7, the V gene TRBV4-3, with 7 nucleotides matching TRBD1. Germline V gives CDR1 LGHNA, CDR2 YSLEER. The J segment lost 0 bases and the V segment lost 3 bases, leaving 11 bases of the junction unmatched. CDR3 length equals 17 residues. This CDR3 reads CASSQAVGQASSYEQYF. Written as DNA, the CDR3 is TGCGCCAGCAGCCAGGCCGTAGGACAGGCCTCCTCCTACGAGCAGTACTTC.